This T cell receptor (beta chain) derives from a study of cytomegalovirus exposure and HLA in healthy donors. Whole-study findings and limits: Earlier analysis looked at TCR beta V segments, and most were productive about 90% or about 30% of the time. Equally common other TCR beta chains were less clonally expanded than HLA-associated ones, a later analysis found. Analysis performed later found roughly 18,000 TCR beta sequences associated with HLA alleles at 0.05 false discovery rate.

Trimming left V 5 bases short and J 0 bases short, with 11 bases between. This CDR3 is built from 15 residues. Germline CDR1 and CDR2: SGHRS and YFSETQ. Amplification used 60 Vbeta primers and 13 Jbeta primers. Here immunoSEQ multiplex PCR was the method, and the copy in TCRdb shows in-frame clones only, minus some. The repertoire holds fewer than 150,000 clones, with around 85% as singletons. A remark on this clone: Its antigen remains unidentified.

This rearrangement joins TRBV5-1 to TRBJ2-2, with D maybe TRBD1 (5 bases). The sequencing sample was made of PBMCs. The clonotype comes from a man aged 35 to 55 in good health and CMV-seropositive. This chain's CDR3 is CASRYRFANTGELFF. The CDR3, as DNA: TGCGCCAGCAGGTACAGGTTCGCGAACACCGGGGAGCTGTTTTTT.